The source of this TCR beta chain is a study of blood T cell repertoires in COVID-19. Overall study context: Samples of COVID-19 (acute and convalescent) were obtained from the United States, Italy and Spain. T cells, B-cell-depleted T cells, or PBMCs provided the cDNA or gDNA that served as material.

V was trimmed by 0 bases and J by 4 bases, leaving 13 bases between them. Germline assignment: CDR1 MGHRA and CDR2 YSYEKL. This CDR3 contains 16 residues. As originally analysed: For nucleated cells, counts were estimated from reference gene primer amplification. Sequencing used immunoSEQ multiplex PCR; TCRdb keeps in-frame clones, though not all of them. That table supplies the V and J calls and clone size; D and trimming were determined from the DNA. The data hold 97,000 or so clones, with 70% to 90% observed a single time. The origin of this receptor is a man aged 50 to 59 with active COVID-19. The V call is TRBV4-1, the J call TRBJ1-5, with a possible D match to TRBD1 (6 bases). The sequencing sample was made of peripheral blood. CDR3 residues: CASSQEANRVNQPQHF. The CDR3 coding sequence is TGCGCCAGCAGCCAAGAGGCGAACAGGGTTAATCAGCCCCAGCATTTT.